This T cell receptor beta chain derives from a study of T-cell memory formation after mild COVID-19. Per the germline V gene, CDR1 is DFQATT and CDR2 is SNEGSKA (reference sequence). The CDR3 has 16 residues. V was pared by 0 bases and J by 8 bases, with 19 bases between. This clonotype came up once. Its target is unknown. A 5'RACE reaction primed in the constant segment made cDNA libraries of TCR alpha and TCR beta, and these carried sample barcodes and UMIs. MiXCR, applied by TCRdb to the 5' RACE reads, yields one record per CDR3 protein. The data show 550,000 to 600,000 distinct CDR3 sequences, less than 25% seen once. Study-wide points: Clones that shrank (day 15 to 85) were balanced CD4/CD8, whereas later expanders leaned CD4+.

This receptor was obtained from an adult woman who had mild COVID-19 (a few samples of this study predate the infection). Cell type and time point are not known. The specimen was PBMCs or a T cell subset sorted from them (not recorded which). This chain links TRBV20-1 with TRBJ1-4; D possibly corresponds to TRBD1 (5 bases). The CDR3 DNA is TGCAGTGCTAGAGATGGATTTTGGGGGTCGGGAGAAAAACTGTTTTTT. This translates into CSARDGFWGSGEKLFF.